This T cell receptor beta chain was recorded in a study of memory CD4+ T cells and cytomegalovirus serostatus. Points from the study as a whole: Of 150 to 200 reported CMV TCRbeta sequences, some 67 were found in memory CD4+ repertoires. Suggested: most of the CMV-linked TCR signature lies in CD4+ memory cells.

The sort gate was single viable CD3+CD4+CD8-CD45RO+ cells for memory CD4+ T cells. Positive selection with CD4 microbeads enriched total CD4+ T cells. About this clone itself: The antigen is undetermined.

Original processing notes: After removing out-of-frame reads, millions of distinct TCRbeta sequences remained. Here immunoSEQ multiplex PCR was the method, and the copy in TCRdb shows in-frame clones only, minus some. For V, J and clone size, that table is used; D and trimming come from the DNA. The sample lists 84,000 or so clones, roughly 80% occurring once. This TCR was sampled from an adult in good health and CMV-seronegative. The specimen was memory CD4+ T cells from blood.

The CDR3 nucleotides are TGTGCCAGCTCACCGGGACAGGGGCATGGCTACACCTTC. Amino acid sequence: CASSPGQGHGYTF. The chain employs TRBV18 and TRBJ1-2; 10 bases agree with TRBD1. The germline V gene has CDR1 KGHSH and CDR2 LQKENI. Trimming took 3 bases from V and 6 from J; bases not matched to a gene: 1. The CDR3 runs 13 residues.